This T cell receptor beta chain was identified in a study of blood T cells in healthy people across ages. CDR3 length: 13 amino acids. Germline assignment: CDR1 SQVTM and CDR2 ANQGSEA. The J segment lost 1 base and the V segment lost 5 bases, leaving 2 bases of the junction unmatched. A second about 6 to 11 cycle PCR used barcoded and J-beta primers. There were at least 2.5 million CDR3-containing paired-end reads obtained from each sample. TCRdb analysed the 5' RACE reads with MiXCR anew, one entry per CDR3 protein. The sample has 1.5 million to 2 million distinct CDR3 sequences, about two fifths seen once; the top ten hold approximately 22%.

J is TRBJ1-5 and V is TRBV29-1; 7 bases line up with TRBD1. Sequenced: blood. The sequence was obtained from a human donor in good health. CDR3 in DNA: TGCAGCGTTACAGGGGAGAGCAATCAGCCCCAGCATTTT. Translation: CSVTGESNQPQHF.